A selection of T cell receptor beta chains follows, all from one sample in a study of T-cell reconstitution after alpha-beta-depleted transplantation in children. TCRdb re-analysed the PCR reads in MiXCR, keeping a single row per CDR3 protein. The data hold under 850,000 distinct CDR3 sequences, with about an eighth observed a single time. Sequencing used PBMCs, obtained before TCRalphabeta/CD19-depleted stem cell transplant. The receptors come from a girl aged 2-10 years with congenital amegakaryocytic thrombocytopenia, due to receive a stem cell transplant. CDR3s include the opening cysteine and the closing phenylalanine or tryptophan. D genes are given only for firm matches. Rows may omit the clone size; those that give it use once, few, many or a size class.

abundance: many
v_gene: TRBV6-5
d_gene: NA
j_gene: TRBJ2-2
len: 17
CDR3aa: CASSYPGTHTGSGELFF
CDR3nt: TGTGCCAGCAGCTACCCCGGGACACACACTGGGTCCGGGGAGCTGTTTTTT

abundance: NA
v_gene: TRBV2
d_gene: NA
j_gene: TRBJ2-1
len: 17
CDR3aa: CASSEILNARNPSEQFF
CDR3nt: TGTGCCAGCAGTGAGATTTTAAACGCCAGGAATCCCAGTGAGCAGTTCTTC

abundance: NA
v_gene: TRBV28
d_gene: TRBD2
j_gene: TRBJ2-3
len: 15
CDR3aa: CASSLPAGTTLTQYF
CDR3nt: TGTGCCAGCAGTTTGCCAGCCGGGACTACCCTTACGCAGTATTTT

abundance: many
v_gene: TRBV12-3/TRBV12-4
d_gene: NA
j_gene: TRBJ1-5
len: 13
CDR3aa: CASSLQADQPQHF
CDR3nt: TGTGCCAGCAGTCTACAGGCAGATCAGCCCCAGCATTTT

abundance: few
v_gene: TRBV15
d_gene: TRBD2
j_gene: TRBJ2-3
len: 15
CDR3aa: CATSYSGTSPNTQYF
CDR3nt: TGTGCCACCAGCTATTCCGGGACTAGCCCCAATACGCAGTATTTT

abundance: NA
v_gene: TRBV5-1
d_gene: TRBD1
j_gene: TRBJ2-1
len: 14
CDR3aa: CASSLGQGMDEQFF
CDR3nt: TGCGCCAGCAGCTTGGGACAGGGGATGGATGAGCAGTTCTTC

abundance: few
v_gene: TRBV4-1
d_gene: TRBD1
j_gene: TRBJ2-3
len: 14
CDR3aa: CASSPTGERHTQYF
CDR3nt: TGCGCCAGCAGCCCGACAGGGGAACGGCATACGCAGTATTTT

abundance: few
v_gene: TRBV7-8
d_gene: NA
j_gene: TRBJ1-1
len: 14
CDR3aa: CASSLKGGITEAFF
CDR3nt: TGTGCCAGCAGCTTAAAAGGGGGTATCACTGAAGCTTTCTTT

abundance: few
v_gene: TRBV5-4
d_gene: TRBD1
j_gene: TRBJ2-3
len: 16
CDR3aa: CASSPNTGQGTDTQYF
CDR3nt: TGTGCCAGCAGCCCGAACACGGGACAGGGAACAGATACGCAGTATTTT

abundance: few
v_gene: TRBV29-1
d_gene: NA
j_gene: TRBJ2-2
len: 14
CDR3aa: CSVDGPGVTGELFF
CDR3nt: TGCAGCGTTGACGGGCCAGGCGTTACCGGGGAGCTGTTTTTT

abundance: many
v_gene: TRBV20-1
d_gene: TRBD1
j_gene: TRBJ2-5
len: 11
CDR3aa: CSARDRTRPYF
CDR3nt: TGCAGTGCCAGGGACAGGACCCGGCCGTACTTC

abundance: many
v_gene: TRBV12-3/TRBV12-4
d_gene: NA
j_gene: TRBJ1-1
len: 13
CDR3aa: CASSWMWNTEAFF
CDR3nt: TGTGCCAGCAGTTGGATGTGGAACACTGAAGCTTTCTTT

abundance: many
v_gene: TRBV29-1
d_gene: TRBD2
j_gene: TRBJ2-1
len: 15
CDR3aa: CSVNGLAGGGDEQFF
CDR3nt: TGCAGCGTTAACGGACTAGCGGGAGGTGGGGATGAGCAGTTCTTC

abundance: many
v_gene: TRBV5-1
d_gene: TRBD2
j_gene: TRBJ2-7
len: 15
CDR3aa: CASSRTSGSSSEQYF
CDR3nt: TGCGCCAGCAGCCGAACTAGCGGGAGTTCTTCCGAGCAGTACTTC

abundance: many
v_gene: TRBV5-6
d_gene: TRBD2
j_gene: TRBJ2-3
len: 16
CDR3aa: CASRVLAGGSTDTQYF
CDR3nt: TGTGCCAGCAGGGTACTAGCGGGAGGTTCCACAGATACGCAGTATTTT

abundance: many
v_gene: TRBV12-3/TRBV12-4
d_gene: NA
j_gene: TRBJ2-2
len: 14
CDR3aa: CASSLVGISGELFF
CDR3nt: TGTGCCAGCAGTTTAGTTGGTATTTCCGGGGAGCTGTTTTTT

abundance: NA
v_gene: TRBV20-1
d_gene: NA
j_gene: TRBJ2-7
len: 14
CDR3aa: CSARAKKGSYEQYF
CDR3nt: TGCAGTGCTAGAGCTAAGAAGGGCTCCTACGAGCAGTACTTC

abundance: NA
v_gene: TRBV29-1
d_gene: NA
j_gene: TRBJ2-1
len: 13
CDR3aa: CSVAGQFSNEQFF
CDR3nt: TGCAGCGTTGCTGGACAGTTTAGCAATGAGCAGTTCTTC

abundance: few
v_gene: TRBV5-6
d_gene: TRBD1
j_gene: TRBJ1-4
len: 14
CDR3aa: CASSADRSNEKLFF
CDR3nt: TGTGCCAGCAGCGCGGACAGGAGCAATGAAAAACTGTTTTTT